The T cell receptor beta chain under discussion was sequenced for a study of blood T cell repertoires in COVID-19. This clone has more than one count but fewer than ten. In the study's own analysis: Estimation of nucleated cell counts was performed using reference gene primer amplification. Profiling relied on immunoSEQ multiplex PCR, and the TCRdb table lists in-frame clones only, not all of them. The V and J calls and the clone size are those of that table, but D and trimming were determined from the DNA. The sample lists some 500,000 clones, roughly 89% occurring once. Patients from Seattle were sampled longitudinally, starting during active infection. The receptor comes from a woman aged 50 to 60 with COVID-19, enrolled during active disease. The sample comprised peripheral blood.

In DNA, the CDR3 is TGTGCCAGCAGCTCCCGACTAGCGGGGCAGATAAATGAGCAGTTCTTC. Translated, it gives CASSSRLAGQINEQFF. This chain connects TRBV5-4 to TRBJ2-1; 11 bases match TRBD2. The CDR3 totals 16 residues. CDR1 SGHNT and CDR2 YYREEE come from the germline V gene (reference sequence). Trimming removed 3 bases from V and 7 bases from J; junction bases left unmatched: 9.